These 16 T cell receptor beta chains share one sample of origin, sequenced in a study of CD8+CD57+ T cells in acquired aplastic anemia. Profiling of TCR beta VDJ combinations and CDR3 sequences used genomic DNA as template. TCRdb analysed the reads with MiXCR anew, one entry per CDR3 protein. The sample has 100,000 to 120,000 distinct CDR3 sequences, roughly 50% seen once; the top ten hold roughly 31%. The material sequenced was sorted CD4+, CD8+, or CD8+CD57+ T cells (not recorded which) from PBMCs. These receptors all stem from a human donor in good health, serving as a control.

A few counts support this clonotype. The chain couples TRBV20-1 to TRBJ1-6; D is ambiguous. The CDR3 is made up of 12 amino acids. V was shortened by 1 base and J by 10 bases, with 8 bases between the two germline ends. Germline V gene lookup returns CDR1 DFQATT and CDR2 SNEGSKA (reference sequence). The CDR3 region has the DNA TGCAGTGCTAGAGCTGAATCGTCACCCCTCCACTTT. This sequence encodes CSARAESSPLHF.

In regard to this clonotype: This may be a read error: a much more frequent sequence differs by one nucleotide. The J gene is TRBJ2-7, the V gene TRBV10-3; D is possibly TRBD1 or TRBD2 (5 bases each). CDR3 length: 12 amino acids. Germline V gives CDR1 ENHRY, CDR2 SYGVKD. Trimming took 3 bases from V and 5 from J, leaving 8 bases between them. The DNA of the CDR3 is TGTGCCATCAGTGAACTAGGGGACGAGCAGTACTTC. Amino acids: CAISELGDEQYF.

This clonotype was observed at least ten times. This sequence joins TRBV19 and TRBJ2-1, with D possibly called TRBD1 or TRBD2 (5 bases each). This CDR3 is built from 12 residues. V shed 3 bases and J shed 7 bases, with 7 bases lying between them. CDR1 is LNHDA and CDR2 is SQIVND in the germline V gene (reference sequence). The CDR3 nucleotides read TGTGCCAGTAGTATTGAGGGGAATGAGCAGTTCTTC. Translating gives CASSIEGNEQFF.

This clonotype came up once. This chain's CDR3 is CANTPVLADYNEQYF. In nucleotides, the CDR3 is TGTGCCAATACCCCCGTACTAGCCGATTACAATGAGCAGTACTTC. The chain has TRBV19 and TRBJ2-1; D possibly corresponds to TRBD2 (6 bases). The J call is doubtful: the DNA matches TRBJ2-7 better. Germline CDR1 is LNHDA and CDR2 is SQIVND (reference sequence). This CDR3 is built from 15 residues.

This sequence joins TRBV25-1 and TRBJ2-3; 9 nucleotides align to TRBD2. Trimming at V came to 5 bases and at J to 4 bases, leaving 13 bases not matched to a gene. This CDR3 has 17 amino acids. Looked up from germline, CDR1 is MGHDK and CDR2 is SYGVNS. This CDR3 reads CASSPNPGRGGADTQYF. CDR3 DNA sequence: TGTGCCAGCAGTCCAAACCCGGGGCGGGGGGGCGCAGATACGCAGTATTTT.

This clonotype has a single count. The V gene is TRBV9, the J gene TRBJ1-1, with D hard to call. The CDR3 runs to 14 residues. Germline assignment: CDR1 SGDLS and CDR2 YYNGEE. The V gene lost 0 bases and the J gene lost 1 base, with 7 bases spanning the gap. CDR3 protein: CASSVGQANTEAFF. The CDR3 DNA reads as TGTGCCAGCAGCGTAGGGCAGGCGAACACTGAAGCTTTCTTT.

This clonotype was seen once. The genes are TRBV15 and TRBJ1-1, with TRBD1 identical over 7 bases. CDR1 and CDR2 from the germline V gene are LNHNV and YYDKDF (reference sequence). The CDR3 is 14 residues long. Losses at the gene ends were 1 base for V and 1 base for J; bases not matched to a gene: 0. CDR3 coding DNA: TGTGCCACCAGCAGAGGGACAGGGAACACTGAAGCTTTCTTT. This encodes CATSRGTGNTEAFF.

The rearrangement uses TRBV25-1 and TRBJ2-3, with 11 bases aligning to TRBD2. The germline V gene has CDR1 MGHDK and CDR2 SYGVNS. The CDR3 has 17 residues. The J segment lost 3 bases and the V segment lost 6 bases, leaving 11 bases of the junction unmatched. Here the CDR3 reads CASRSLAGGPETDTQYF. The CDR3 DNA follows: TGTGCCAGCAGGTCCTTAGCGGGGGGGCCGGAAACAGATACGCAGTATTTT.

This rearrangement joins TRBV2 to TRBJ2-3; tentative D call: TRBD1 (6 bases). The better agreement between TRBJ2-5 and the DNA end casts doubt on the J call. The length of the CDR3 is 13 residues. Germline-derived CDR1 and CDR2 are SNHLY and FYNNEI. In nucleotides, the CDR3 is TGTGCCAGCAGGAGGACAGTCGCGGAGACCCAGTACTTC. This sequence encodes CASRRTVAETQYF.

The chain combines TRBV19 with TRBJ2-3; D call uncertain. The V gene's germline CDR1 is LNHDA and CDR2 SQIVND (reference sequence). The CDR3 runs 12 residues. V was clipped by 6 bases and J by 2 bases, with 6 bases between them. The CDR3 region is CASSFITDTQYF. The CDR3 coding sequence is TGTGCCAGTAGCTTCATCACAGATACGCAGTATTTT.

This clonotype was picked up many times. V is TRBV10-2 and J is TRBJ2-1, with 10 bases aligning to TRBD2. J was trimmed by 7 bases and V by 0 bases; bases with no gene match: 6. The CDR3 consists of 16 residues. Germline V lookup: CDR1 WSHSY, CDR2 SAAADI. CDR3 residues: CASSESLAGGENEQFF. CDR3 DNA sequence: TGCGCCAGCAGTGAGTCCTTAGCGGGGGGTGAGAATGAGCAGTTCTTC.

The table lists this clonotype with many counts. The genes are TRBV10-1 and TRBJ2-3, with unresolved D. V dropped 4 bases and J dropped 5 bases, with 13 bases sitting between them. Germline loops: CDR1 WNHNN, CDR2 SYGVQD (reference sequence). The CDR3 is 14 amino acids. CDR3 amino acids: CASSAGPIGDTQYF. CDR3 bases: TGCGCCAGCAGTGCAGGCCCCATTGGAGATACGCAGTATTTT.

This clonotype was seen a few times. The J gene is TRBJ2-7, the V gene TRBV12-3 or TRBV12-4, with 9 positions matching TRBD2. This CDR3 spans 16 amino acids. Trimming cost V 3 bases and J 2 bases; bases outside gene matches: 8. The CDR3 loop is CASSLVSGGQTYEQYF. DNA of the CDR3: TGTGCCAGCAGTTTGGTTAGCGGGGGCCAAACCTACGAGCAGTACTTC.

The chain carries TRBV15 and TRBJ1-2; weak D call: TRBD1 (5 bases). The germline CDR1 and CDR2 sequences are LNHNV and YYDKDF (reference sequence). The CDR3 totals 15 residues. V was pared by 1 base and J by 2 bases, with 11 bases between. The CDR3 is CATSRVREVNYGYTF. The CDR3 DNA is TGTGCCACCAGCAGAGTCAGGGAGGTAAACTATGGCTACACCTTC.

The sample holds many counts of this clonotype. V and J are TRBV6-5 and TRBJ2-5, with TRBD2 matching 12 bases. Losses at the gene ends were 5 bases for V and 1 base for J; bases not matched to a gene: 5. The CDR3 is 16 amino acids. The germline V gene has CDR1 MNHEY and CDR2 SVGAGI. The CDR3 spells CASSTSGGPPQETQYF. Written as DNA, the CDR3 is TGTGCCAGCAGTACTAGCGGGGGGCCCCCCCAAGAGACCCAGTACTTC.

This clonotype was detected a few times. Since no conserved phenylalanine or tryptophan closes the CDR3, a read error is the likely cause. V and J are TRBV4-2 and TRBJ2-7; 13 nucleotides match TRBD2. The CDR3 spans 16 residues. The ends lost 0 bases at V and 3 bases at J; junction bases unmatched: 2. Germline loops: CDR1 LGHNA, CDR2 YNFKEQ. CDR3 coding DNA: TGTGCCAGCAGCCAAGAGACTAGCGGGGGGTTCTACGAGCAGTACCTC. This gives the protein CASSQETSGGFYEQYL.